The present entry profiles one TCR beta chain with its context. Seattle-derived patients entered the study during active infection and were followed longitudinally. The data were obtained in a study of blood T cell repertoires in COVID-19. Study overall: Sites across the United States, Italy and Spain contributed samples from acute and convalescent COVID-19.

This CDR3 spans 15 amino acids. Trimming at V came to 1 base and at J to 2 bases, leaving 5 bases not matched to a gene. Germline lookup yields CDR1 LGHNA and CDR2 YSLEER. In the study's own analysis: Reference gene primer amplification gave estimated nucleated cell counts. Profiling relied on immunoSEQ multiplex PCR, and the TCRdb table lists in-frame clones only, not all of them. V, J and clone size are taken as reported in that table, and D and trimming were inferred from the DNA itself. This sample has about 250,000 clones; around 88% occur once, and the top ten carry roughly 6%. The sequence derives from a woman aged 30 to 39 with COVID-19, enrolled during active disease. This chain links TRBV4-3 with TRBJ2-7; 7 nucleotides align to TRBD2. Sequences were obtained from peripheral blood. CDR3 residues: CASSQGEGGTYEQYF. DNA of the CDR3: TGCGCCAGCAGCCAAGGCGAGGGAGGGACCTACGAGCAGTACTTC.